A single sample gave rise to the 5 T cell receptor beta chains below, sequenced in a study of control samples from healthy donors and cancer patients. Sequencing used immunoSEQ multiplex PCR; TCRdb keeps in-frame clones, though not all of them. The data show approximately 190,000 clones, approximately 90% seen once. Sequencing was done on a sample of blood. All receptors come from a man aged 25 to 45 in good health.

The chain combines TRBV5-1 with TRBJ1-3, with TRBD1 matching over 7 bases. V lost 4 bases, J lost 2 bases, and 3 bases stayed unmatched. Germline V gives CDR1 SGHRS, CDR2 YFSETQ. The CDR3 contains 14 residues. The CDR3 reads CASSPGTAGNTIYF. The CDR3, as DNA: TGCGCCAGCAGCCCCGGGACAGCTGGAAACACCATATATTTT.

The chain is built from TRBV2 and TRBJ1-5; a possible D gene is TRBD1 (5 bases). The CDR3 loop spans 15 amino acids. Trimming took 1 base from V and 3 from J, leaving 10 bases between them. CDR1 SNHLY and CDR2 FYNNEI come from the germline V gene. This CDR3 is CASSEEGTFNQPQHF. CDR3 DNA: TGTGCCAGCAGTGAAGAGGGGACTTTCAATCAGCCCCAGCATTTT.

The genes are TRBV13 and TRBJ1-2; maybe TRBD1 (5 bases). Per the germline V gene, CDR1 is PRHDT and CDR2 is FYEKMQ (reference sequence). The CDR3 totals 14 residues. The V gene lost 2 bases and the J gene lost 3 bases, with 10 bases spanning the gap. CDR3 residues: CASSLTRQHYGYTF. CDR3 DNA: TGTGCCAGCAGCTTAACCCGACAGCACTATGGCTACACCTTC.

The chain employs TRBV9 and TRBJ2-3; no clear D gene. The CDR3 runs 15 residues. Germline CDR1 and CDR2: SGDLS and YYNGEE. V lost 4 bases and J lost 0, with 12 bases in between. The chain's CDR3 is CASSPGSTSTDTQYF. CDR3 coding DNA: TGTGCCAGCAGCCCCGGATCCACTAGCACAGATACGCAGTATTTT.

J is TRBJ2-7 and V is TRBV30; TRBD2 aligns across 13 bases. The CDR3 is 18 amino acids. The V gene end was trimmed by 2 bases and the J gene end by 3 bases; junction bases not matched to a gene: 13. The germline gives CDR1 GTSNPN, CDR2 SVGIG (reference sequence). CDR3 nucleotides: TGTGCCTGGAGTATTTGGCGGACTAGCGGGGGAAGAGGCTACGAGCAGTACTTC. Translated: CAWSIWRTSGGRGYEQYF.